This TCR beta chain was identified in a study of T-cell memory formation after mild COVID-19. Study in general: Largely, TCR clusters stayed within a single donor. Study findings and constraints: Clones that contracted clustered mainly in CM and EM if CD4+ and in EMRA if CD8+. There were some responding clones in pre-infection memory, which suggested that cross-reactive memory had joined. Clones that contracted from day 15 to 85 had balanced CD4/CD8; later expanders were CD4+ biased.

A note on this clonotype: No antigen is known for it.

Germline CDR1 LGHDT, CDR2 YNNKEL (reference sequence). CDR3 length equals 17 residues. V shed 3 bases and J shed 3 bases, with 18 bases lying between them. In TCRdb, the 5' RACE reads were re-called with MiXCR into one record per CDR3 protein. The sample holds about 470,000 distinct CDR3 sequences, about 18% seen once. This clonotype was sampled from an adult woman who had mild COVID-19 (a few samples of this study predate the infection). Cell type and time point are not known. The chain has TRBV3-1 and TRBJ2-1, with a tentative D call TRBD1 (5 bases). Sequences were obtained from PBMCs or a T cell subset sorted from them (not recorded which). The CDR3 loop reads CASSQQRGETDYNEQFF. In nucleotides, the CDR3 is TGTGCCAGCAGCCAGCAAAGGGGTGAGACAGACTACAATGAGCAGTTCTTC.